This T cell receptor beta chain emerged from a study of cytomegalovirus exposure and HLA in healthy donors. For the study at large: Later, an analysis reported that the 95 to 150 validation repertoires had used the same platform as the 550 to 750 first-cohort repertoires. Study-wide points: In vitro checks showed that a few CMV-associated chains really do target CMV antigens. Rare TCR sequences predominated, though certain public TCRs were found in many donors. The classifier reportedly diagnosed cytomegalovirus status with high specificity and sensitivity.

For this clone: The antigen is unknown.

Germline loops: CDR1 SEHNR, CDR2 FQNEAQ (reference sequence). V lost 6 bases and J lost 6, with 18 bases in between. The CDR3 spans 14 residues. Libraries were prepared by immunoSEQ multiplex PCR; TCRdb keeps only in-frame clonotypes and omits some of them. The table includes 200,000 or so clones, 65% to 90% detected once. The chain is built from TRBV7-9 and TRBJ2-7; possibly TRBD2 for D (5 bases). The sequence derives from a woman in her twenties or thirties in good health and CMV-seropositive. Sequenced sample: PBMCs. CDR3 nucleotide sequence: TGTGCCAGCAGTTTTGACACCCTCAGCGGCGAGCAGTACTTC. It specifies CASSFDTLSGEQYF. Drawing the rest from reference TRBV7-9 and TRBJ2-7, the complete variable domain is DTGVSQNPRHKITKRGQNVTFRCDPISEHNRLYWYRQTLGQGPEFLTYFQNEAQLEKSRLLSDRFSAERPKGSFSTLEIQRTEQGDSAMYLCASSFDTLSGEQYFGPGTRLTVT.